Each of the 7 T cell receptor beta chains below was sequenced from the same sample in a study of blood T cell repertoires in COVID-19. The repertoire was sequenced with immunoSEQ multiplex PCR; TCRdb's copy has only in-frame clones and lacks some. The sample yields under 170,000 clones, just over 85% seen once. Specimen: peripheral blood. The receptors here all came from a man aged 65-85 years with acute or convalescent COVID-19.

The V call is TRBV4-3, the J call TRBJ1-1; D not certain. This CDR3 has 14 residues. The ends were cut back, 0 bases at V and 2 bases at J, with 7 bases in the middle. Germline loops: CDR1 LGHNA, CDR2 YSLEER. DNA of the CDR3: TGCGCCAGCAGCCAAGATCAGGTAAACACTGAAGCTTTCTTT. Amino acids: CASSQDQVNTEAFF.

The chain carries TRBV18 and TRBJ1-1, with TRBD1 as a possible D gene (5 bases). The germline V gene encodes CDR1 KGHSH and CDR2 LQKENI. The length of the CDR3 is 14 residues. Trimming pared 3 bases from V and 0 bases from J, leaving 8 bases between. CDR3 bases: TGTGCCAGCTCACCTGCAGGGATGAACACTGAAGCTTTCTTT. Translation gives CASSPAGMNTEAFF.

The CDR3 here is CASSIGQGSYEQYF. DNA of the CDR3: TGTGCCAGTAGTATTGGACAGGGATCCTACGAGCAGTACTTC. The gene calls are TRBV19 and TRBJ2-7, with 8 positions matching TRBD1. CDR3 length: 14 residues. From germline, CDR1 is LNHDA and CDR2 SQIVND (reference sequence). Losses at the gene ends were 3 bases for V and 1 base for J; bases not matched to a gene: 2.

The chain couples TRBV5-6 to TRBJ1-2; a possible D gene is TRBD1 (5 bases). This CDR3 is 12 amino acids long. CDR1 and CDR2 from the germline V gene are SGHDT and YYEEEE. V lost 6 bases, J lost 8 bases, and 14 bases lay in between. The CDR3 sequence: CASTPRGGGYTF. For the CDR3, the DNA is TGTGCCAGCACCCCCCGCGGGGGGGGCTACACCTTC.

The rearrangement uses TRBV4-2 and TRBJ2-7; TRBD2 agrees at 12 bases. In germline, CDR1 is LGHNA, CDR2 YNFKEQ. J lost 3 bases, V lost 0 bases, and 6 bases had no gene match. The CDR3 length is 17 residues. The CDR3 nucleotides read TGTGCCAGCAGCCAAGAACTAGCGGGAGGTCTCTACTACGAGCAGTACTTC. Translation gives CASSQELAGGLYYEQYF.

This rearrangement joins TRBV5-6 to TRBJ2-5; 9 bases agree with TRBD1. The CDR3 runs 15 residues. V dropped 2 bases and J dropped 5; count of bases not matched to a gene: 7. The germline CDR1 and CDR2 sequences are SGHDT and YYEEEE. The CDR3 here is CASSLSGQGDETQYF. The DNA of the CDR3 is TGTGCCAGCAGCTTATCGGGACAGGGAGACGAGACCCAGTACTTC.

This chain uses TRBV6-6 with TRBJ1-2; 7 nucleotides align to TRBD1. Unmatched junction bases numbered 4, after V lost 2 bases and J lost 4 bases. This CDR3 has 14 amino acids. The germline CDR1 and CDR2 sequences are MNHNY and SVGAGI (reference sequence). The CDR3 bases are TGTGCCAGCAGTTACGACAGGGTCGCCTATGGCTACACCTTC. Translated, it gives CASSYDRVAYGYTF.